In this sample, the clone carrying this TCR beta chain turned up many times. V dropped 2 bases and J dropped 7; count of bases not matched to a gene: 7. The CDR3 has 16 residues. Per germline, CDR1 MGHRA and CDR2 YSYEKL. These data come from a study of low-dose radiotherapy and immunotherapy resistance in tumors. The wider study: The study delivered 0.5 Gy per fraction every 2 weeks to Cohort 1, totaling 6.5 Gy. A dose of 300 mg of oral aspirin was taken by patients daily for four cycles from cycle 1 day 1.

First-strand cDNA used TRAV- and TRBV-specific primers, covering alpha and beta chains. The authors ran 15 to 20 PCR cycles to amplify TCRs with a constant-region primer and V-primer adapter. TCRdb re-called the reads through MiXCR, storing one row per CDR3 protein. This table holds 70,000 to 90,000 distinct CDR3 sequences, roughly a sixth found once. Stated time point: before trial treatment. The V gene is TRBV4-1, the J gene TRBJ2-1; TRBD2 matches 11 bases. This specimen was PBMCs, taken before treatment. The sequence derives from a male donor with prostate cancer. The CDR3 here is CASSQSRLAGTNEQFF. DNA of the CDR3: TGCGCCAGCAGCCAATCTCGACTAGCGGGGACGAATGAGCAGTTCTTC.